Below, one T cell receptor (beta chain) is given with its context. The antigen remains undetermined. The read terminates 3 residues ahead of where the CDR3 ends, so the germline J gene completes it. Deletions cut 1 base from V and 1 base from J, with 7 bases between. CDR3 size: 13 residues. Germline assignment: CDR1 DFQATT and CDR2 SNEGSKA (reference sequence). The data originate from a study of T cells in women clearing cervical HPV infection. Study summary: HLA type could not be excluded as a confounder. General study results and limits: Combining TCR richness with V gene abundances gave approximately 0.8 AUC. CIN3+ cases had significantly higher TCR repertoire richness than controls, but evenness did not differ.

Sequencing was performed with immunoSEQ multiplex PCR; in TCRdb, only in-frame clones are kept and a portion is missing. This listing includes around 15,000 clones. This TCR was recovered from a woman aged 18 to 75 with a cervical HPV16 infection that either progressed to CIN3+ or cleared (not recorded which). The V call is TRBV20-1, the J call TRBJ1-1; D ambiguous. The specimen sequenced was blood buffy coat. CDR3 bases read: TGCAGTGCTAGAGTTGCAGAGAACACTGAA. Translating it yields CSARVAENTE. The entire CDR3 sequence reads CSARVAENTEAFF.